Described below is a single TCR beta chain sequence and its context. Its antigen is unknown. The sample comes from a study of cytomegalovirus exposure and HLA in healthy donors. Germline lookup yields CDR1 MNHEY and CDR2 SVGAGI. The length of the CDR3 is 15 residues. The germline V and J ends were trimmed by 8 bases and 9 bases, with 20 bases remaining between them. Study-wide findings and caveats: A later analysis found TCR association rates differed by HLA locus, highest for DRB1 and lowest for HLA-C. Among immune exposure information, only CMV serostatus was available.

With 60 Vbeta and 13 Jbeta primers, the PCR was carried out. The method was immunoSEQ multiplex PCR; TCRdb's version includes in-frame clones alone and lacks a portion of them. There are about 170,000 clones in the sample; approximately 71% occur only once, and over 1.2% lies in the top ten. Sequencing was done on a sample of PBMCs. The chain uses TRBV6-5 and TRBJ1-6, with a possible D match to TRBD1 (5 bases). The sequence was obtained from a girl aged 10-17 years in good health and CMV-seronegative. CDR3: CASWGGAGGISPLHF. CDR3 sequence (DNA): TGTGCCAGCTGGGGCGGGGCGGGAGGGATTTCACCCCTCCACTTT.